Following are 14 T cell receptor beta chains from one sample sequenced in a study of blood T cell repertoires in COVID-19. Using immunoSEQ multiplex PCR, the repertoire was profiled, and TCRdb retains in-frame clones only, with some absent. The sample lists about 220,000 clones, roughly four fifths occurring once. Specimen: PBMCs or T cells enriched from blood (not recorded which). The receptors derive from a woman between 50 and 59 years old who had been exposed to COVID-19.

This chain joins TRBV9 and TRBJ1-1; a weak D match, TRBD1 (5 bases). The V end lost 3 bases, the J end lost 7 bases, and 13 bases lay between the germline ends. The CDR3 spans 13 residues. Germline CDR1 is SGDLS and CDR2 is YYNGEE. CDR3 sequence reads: CASSGAGRDEAFF. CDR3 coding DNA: TGTGCCAGCAGCGGGGCAGGGAGGGATGAAGCTTTCTTT.

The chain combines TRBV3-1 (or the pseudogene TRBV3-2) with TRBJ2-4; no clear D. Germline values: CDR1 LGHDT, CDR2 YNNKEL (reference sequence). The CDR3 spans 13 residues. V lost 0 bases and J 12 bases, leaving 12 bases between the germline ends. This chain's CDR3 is CASSQDLASAQYF. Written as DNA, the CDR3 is TGTGCCAGCAGCCAAGATCTGGCTAGTGCTCAGTACTTC.

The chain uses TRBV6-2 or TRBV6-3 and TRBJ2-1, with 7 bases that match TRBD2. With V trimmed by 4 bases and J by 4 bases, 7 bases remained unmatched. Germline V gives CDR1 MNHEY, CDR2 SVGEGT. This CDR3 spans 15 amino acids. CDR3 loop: CASSFGTGGYNEQFF. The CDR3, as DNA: TGTGCCAGCAGTTTCGGGACGGGGGGATACAATGAGCAGTTCTTC.

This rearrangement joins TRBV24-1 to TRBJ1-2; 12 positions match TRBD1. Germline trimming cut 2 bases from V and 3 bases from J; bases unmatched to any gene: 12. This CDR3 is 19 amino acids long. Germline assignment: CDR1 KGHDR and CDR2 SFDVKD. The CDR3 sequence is CATSDSAGTGGPSYYGYTF. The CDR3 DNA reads TGTGCCACCAGTGATTCAGCGGGGACAGGGGGCCCCAGCTACTATGGCTACACCTTC.

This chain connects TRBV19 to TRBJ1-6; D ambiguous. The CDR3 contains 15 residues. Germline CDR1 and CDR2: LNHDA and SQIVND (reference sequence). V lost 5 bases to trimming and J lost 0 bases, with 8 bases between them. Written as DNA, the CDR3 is TGTGCCAGTAGTTCGGGGAGCTCCTATAATTCACCCCTCCACTTT. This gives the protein CASSSGSSYNSPLHF.

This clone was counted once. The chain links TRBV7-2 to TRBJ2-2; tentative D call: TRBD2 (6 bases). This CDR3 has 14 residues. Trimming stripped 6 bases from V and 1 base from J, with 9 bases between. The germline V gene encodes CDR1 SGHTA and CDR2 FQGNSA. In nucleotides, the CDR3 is TGTGCCAGCAGAAACGGGGGGAACACCGGGGAGCTGTTTTTT. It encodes CASRNGGNTGELFF.

CDR3 in amino acids: CASSSGTSGADTQYF. The DNA for the CDR3 is TGTGCCAGCAGCTCCGGGACTAGCGGGGCAGATACGCAGTATTTT. The chain uses TRBV7-7 and TRBJ2-3; 13 positions match TRBD2. Germline CDR1 is SSHAT and CDR2 is FNYEAQ (reference sequence). With V trimmed by 4 bases and J by 4 bases, 2 bases remained unmatched. The CDR3 loop spans 15 amino acids.

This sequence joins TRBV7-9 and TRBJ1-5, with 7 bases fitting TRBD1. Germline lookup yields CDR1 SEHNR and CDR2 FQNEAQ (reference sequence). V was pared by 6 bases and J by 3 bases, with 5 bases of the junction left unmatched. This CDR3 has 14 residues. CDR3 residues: CASSYTGDNQPQHF. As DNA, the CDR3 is TGTGCCAGCAGTTACACAGGGGACAATCAGCCCCAGCATTTT.

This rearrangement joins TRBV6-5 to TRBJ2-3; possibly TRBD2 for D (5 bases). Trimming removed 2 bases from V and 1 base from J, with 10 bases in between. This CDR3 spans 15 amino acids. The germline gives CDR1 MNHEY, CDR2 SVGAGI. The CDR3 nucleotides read TGTGCCAGCAGTTACCTTCCGGAGGGCACAGATACGCAGTATTTT. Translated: CASSYLPEGTDTQYF.

CDR3: CASSTYRGAGELFF. CDR3 DNA sequence: TGTGCCAGTAGTACTTACAGGGGGGCCGGGGAGCTGTTTTTT. V gene TRBV19 combines with J gene TRBJ2-2, with 8 bases aligning to TRBD1. The V gene end was trimmed by 4 bases and the J gene end by 6 bases; junction bases not matched to a gene: 4. Looked up from germline, CDR1 is LNHDA and CDR2 is SQIVND (reference sequence). The CDR3 extends over 14 amino acids.

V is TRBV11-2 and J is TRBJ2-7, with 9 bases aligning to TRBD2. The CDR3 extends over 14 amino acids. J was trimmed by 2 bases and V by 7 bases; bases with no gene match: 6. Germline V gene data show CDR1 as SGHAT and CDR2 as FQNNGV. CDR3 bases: TGTGCCAGCACCCTGACTAGCGGTACCTACGAGCAGTACTTC. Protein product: CASTLTSGTYEQYF.

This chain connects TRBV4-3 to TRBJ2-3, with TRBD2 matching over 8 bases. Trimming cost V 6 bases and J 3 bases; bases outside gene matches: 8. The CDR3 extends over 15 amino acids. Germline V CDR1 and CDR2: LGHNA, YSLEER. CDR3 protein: CASSVGGAGTDTQYF. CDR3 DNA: TGCGCCAGCAGTGTCGGGGGGGCGGGTACAGATACGCAGTATTTT.

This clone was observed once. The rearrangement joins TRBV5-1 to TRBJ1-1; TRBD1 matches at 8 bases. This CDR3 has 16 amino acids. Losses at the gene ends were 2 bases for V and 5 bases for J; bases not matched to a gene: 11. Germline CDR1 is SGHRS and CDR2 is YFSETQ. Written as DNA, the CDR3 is TGCGCCAGCAGCTTACTAGGGACAGGAGAGGGGACTGAAGCTTTCTTT. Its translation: CASSLLGTGEGTEAFF.

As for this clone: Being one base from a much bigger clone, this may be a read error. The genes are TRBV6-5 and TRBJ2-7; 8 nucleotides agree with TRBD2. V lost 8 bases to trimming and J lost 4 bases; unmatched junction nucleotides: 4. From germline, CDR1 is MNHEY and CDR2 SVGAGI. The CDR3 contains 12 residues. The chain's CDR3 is CASGTGGYEQYF. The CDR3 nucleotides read TGTGCCAGCGGGACGGGGGGGTACGAGCAGTACTTC.